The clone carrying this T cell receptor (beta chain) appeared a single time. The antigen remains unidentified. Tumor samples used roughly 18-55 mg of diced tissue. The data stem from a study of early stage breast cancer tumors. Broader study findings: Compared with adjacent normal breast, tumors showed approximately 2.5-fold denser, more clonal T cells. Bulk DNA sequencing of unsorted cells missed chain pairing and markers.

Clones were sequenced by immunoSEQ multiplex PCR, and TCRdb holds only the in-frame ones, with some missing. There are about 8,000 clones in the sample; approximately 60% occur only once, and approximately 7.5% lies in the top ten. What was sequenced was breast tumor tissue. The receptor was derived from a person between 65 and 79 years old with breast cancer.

CDR3 bases: TGTGCCAGCAGCTTGTTGCTGGGAACAGGGGGTCAGCCCCAGCATTTT. Translation: CASSLLLGTGGQPQHF. The J gene is TRBJ1-5, the V gene TRBV5-8, with TRBD1 identical over 8 bases. The trim removed 1 base at V and 6 bases at J, leaving 9 bases unmatched. Germline CDR1 and CDR2: SGHTS and YDEGEE. The CDR3 has 16 amino acids.